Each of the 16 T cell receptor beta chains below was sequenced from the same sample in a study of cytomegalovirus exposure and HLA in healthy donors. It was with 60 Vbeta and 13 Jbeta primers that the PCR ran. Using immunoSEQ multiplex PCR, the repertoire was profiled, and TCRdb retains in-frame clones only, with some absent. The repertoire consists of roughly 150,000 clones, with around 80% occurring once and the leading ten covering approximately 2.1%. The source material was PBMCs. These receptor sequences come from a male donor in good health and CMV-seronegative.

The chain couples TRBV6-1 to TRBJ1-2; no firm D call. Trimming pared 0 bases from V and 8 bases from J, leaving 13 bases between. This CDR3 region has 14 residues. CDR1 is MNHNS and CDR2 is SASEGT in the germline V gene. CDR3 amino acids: CASSEASSGRGYTF. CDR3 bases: TGTGCCAGCAGTGAAGCTTCGTCAGGTCGGGGCTACACCTTC.

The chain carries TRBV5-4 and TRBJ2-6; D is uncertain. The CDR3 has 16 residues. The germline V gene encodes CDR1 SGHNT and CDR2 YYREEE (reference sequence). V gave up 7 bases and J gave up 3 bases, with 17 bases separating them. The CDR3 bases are TGTGCCAGCTCCCTGGGCTCCCCCGGTGGGGCCAACGTCCTGACTTTC. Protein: CASSLGSPGGANVLTF.

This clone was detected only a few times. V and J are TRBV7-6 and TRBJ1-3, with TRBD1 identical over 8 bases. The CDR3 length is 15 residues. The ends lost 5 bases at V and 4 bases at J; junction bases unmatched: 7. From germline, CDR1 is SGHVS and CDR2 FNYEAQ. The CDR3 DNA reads TGTGCCAGCAGCCGCCAGACAGGGGCCGGAAACACCATATATTTT. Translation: CASSRQTGAGNTIYF.

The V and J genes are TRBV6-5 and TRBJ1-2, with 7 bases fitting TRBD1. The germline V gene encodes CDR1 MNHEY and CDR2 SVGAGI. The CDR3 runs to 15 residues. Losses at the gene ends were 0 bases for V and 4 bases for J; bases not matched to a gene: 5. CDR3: CASSYSSTGLYGYTF. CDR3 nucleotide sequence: TGTGCCAGCAGTTACTCCTCGACAGGGCTCTATGGCTACACCTTC.

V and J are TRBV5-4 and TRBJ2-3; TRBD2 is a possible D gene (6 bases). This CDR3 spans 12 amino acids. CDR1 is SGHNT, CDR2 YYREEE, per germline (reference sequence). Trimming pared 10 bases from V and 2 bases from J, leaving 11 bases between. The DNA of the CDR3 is TGTGCCTTTAGCGGATACACAGATACGCAGTATTTT. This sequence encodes CAFSGYTDTQYF.

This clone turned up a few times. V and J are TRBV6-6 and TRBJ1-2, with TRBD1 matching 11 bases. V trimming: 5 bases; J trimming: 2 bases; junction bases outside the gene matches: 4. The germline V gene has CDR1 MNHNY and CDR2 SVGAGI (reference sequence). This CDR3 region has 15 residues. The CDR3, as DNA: TGTGCCAGCAGTCGGACAGGGGGCACGAACTATGGCTACACCTTC. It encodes CASSRTGGTNYGYTF.

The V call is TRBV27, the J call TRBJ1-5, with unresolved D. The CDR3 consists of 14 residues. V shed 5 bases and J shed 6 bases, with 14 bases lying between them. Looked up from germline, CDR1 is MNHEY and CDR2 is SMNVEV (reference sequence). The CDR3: CASSPSLGGQPQHF. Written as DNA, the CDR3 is TGTGCCAGCAGTCCAAGCCTAGGCGGTCAGCCCCAGCATTTT.

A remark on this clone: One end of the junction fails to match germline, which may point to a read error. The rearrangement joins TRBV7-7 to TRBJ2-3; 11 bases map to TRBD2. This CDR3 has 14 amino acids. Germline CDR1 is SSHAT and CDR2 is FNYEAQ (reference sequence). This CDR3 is CASSLAGGGDTQYF. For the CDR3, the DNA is TGTGCTAGCAGCTTAGCGGGGGGGGGAGATACGCAGTATTTT.

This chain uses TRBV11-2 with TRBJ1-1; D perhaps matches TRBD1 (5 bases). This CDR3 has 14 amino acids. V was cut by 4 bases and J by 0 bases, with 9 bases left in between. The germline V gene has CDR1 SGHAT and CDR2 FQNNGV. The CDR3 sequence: CASSSGHLNTEAFF. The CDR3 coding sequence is TGTGCCAGCAGCTCAGGACACTTGAACACTGAAGCTTTCTTT.

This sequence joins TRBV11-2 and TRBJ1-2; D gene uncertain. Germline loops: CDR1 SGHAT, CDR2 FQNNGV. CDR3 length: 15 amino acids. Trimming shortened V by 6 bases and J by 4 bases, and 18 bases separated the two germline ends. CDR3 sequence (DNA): TGTGCCAGCAGGTCCCCACCCCCAGCGATCTATGGCTACACCTTC. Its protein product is CASRSPPPAIYGYTF.

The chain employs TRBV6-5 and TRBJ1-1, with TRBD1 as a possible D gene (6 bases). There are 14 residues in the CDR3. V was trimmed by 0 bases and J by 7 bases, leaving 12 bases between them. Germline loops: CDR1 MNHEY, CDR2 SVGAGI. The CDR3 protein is CASSYSRWTDEAFF. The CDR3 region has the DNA TGTGCCAGCAGTTACTCGAGGTGGACAGATGAAGCTTTCTTT.

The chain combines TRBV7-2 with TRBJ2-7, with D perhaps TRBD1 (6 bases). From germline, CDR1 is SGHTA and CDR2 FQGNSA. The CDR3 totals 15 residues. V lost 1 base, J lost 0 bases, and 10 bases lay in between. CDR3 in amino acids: CASSLDQGHSYEQYF. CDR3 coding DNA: TGTGCCAGCAGCTTAGATCAGGGACACTCCTACGAGCAGTACTTC.

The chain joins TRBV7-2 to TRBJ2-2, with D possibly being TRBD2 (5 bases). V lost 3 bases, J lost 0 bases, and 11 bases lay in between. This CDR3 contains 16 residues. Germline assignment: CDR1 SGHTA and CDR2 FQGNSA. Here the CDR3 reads CASSFYSATNTGELFF. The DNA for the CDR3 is TGTGCCAGCAGCTTCTATAGCGCCACGAACACCGGGGAGCTGTTTTTT.

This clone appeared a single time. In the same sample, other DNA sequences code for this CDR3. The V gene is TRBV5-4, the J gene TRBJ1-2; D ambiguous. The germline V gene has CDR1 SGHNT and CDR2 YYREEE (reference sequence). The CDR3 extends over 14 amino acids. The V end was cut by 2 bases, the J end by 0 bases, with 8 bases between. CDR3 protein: CASSLGGTNYGYTF. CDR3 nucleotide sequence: TGTGCCAGCAGCTTAGGAGGGACTAACTATGGCTACACCTTC.

The CDR3: CASSPRTGAADTQYF. CDR3 in DNA: TGCGCCAGCAGTCCCAGGACAGGGGCGGCGGATACGCAGTATTTT. The V and J genes are TRBV10-2 and TRBJ2-3, with TRBD1 matching 9 bases. CDR1 is WSHSY, CDR2 SAAADI, per germline. The CDR3 is 15 residues long. With 5 bases clipped from V and 6 bases from J, the junction kept 9 bases outside the gene matches.

CDR3 loop: CASSPSSFSYEQYF. The CDR3 nucleotides are TGCGCCAGCAGCCCGAGTAGTTTCTCCTACGAGCAGTACTTC. The rearrangement joins TRBV5-1 to TRBJ2-7; the D is unclear. The CDR3 extends over 14 amino acids. Trimming stripped 4 bases from V and 0 bases from J, with 11 bases between. The germline V gene has CDR1 SGHRS and CDR2 YFSETQ.